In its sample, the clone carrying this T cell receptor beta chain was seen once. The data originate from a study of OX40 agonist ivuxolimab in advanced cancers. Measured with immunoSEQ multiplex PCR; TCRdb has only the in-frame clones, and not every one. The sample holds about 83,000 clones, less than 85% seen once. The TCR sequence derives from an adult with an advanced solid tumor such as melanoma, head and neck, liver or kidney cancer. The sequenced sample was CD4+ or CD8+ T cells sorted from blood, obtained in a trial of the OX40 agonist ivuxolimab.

The CDR3 loop is CASSLRGTEAFF. The DNA for the CDR3 is TGTGCCAGCAGCTTAAGGGGGACTGAAGCTTTCTTT. The chain carries TRBV7-2 and TRBJ1-1, with D tentatively TRBD1 (6 bases). The CDR3 consists of 12 residues. Trimming removed 2 bases from V and 5 bases from J, with 6 bases in between. Germline V lookup: CDR1 SGHTA, CDR2 FQGNSA.